The entry that follows covers one T cell receptor (beta chain) sequence. These data are taken from a study of blood T cells in healthy people across ages. The CDR3 has 17 amino acids. CDR1 SGHTA and CDR2 FQGNSA come from the germline V gene. The germline V and J ends were trimmed by 5 bases and 0 bases, with 19 bases remaining between them. A sample-barcoded 5' primer and a J-beta primer mix were used in a second PCR of roughly 7 to 11 cycles. Each cDNA molecule was tagged by a template-switch adaptor that had 12 random nucleotides. A single record per CDR3 protein comes from TCRdb applying MiXCR to the 5' RACE reads. Of a few hundred thousand distinct CDR3 sequences detected, roughly a quarter appear once; the ten largest clones hold over 3.5%. This sample was shared with a second study, whose subject was T cells of mothers and their children. As reported in that work: Samples were obtained from three healthy Caucasian mothers and their six children.

Sequenced sample: blood. This rearrangement joins TRBV7-2 to TRBJ1-2, with a possible D match to TRBD1 (6 bases). The sequence came from a boy under 10 years old in good health. Here the CDR3 DNA reads TGTGCCAGCAGCAACCCCGGGGGGGACACCGCTAACTATGGCTACACCTTC. Its protein product is CASSNPGGDTANYGYTF. The entire variable domain, with the rest obtained from reference TRBV7-2 and TRBJ1-2, is as follows: GAGVSQSPSNKVTEKGKDVELRCDPISGHTALYWYRQSLGQGLEFLIYFQGNSAPDKSGLPSDRFSAERTGGSVSTLTIQRTQQEDSAVYLCASSNPGGDTANYGYTFGSGTRLTVV.